Described below is a single T cell receptor (beta chain) sequence and its context. This clonotype was found many times. Its antigen is unknown. Base qualities are missing; no much larger clone stands one base away. The protocol used for the library was RT-PCR. The instrument given in TCRdb is Illumina HiSeq 2500. TCRdb handled the public reads itself, with Q25 trimming in fastp and clone calling in MiXCR, and kept productive beta chains. Rows are unified per CDR3 protein, each entry keeping the most common DNA and genes. The sample profile shows about half a million distinct CDR3 sequences; 11% of them were found once. About an eighth of the sample belongs to the ten largest clones. These data are taken from a study of response to subunit inactivated influenza vaccine listed by TCRdb under 2018. Background for the entire study: Deep quantitative T cell receptor repertoire profiling was used in the study to track responses to a trivalent subunit inactivated influenza vaccine.

CDR1 MNHEY and CDR2 SMNVEV were looked up in the germline V gene (reference sequence). The cysteine opens and the phenylalanine closes a CDR3 of 13 amino acids. The entry retains the CDR3 DNA only, 39 bases that are in frame from base 1. At the junction V is shortened by 3 bases and J by 13 bases; bases outside the gene matches: 7. What this sample's time point label stands for: approximately 40 days after influenza vaccine administration. Results and caveats for the whole study, not just this receptor: According to the authors, only a limited number of new T cells may be recruited by each seasonal influenza vaccination.

The receptor was isolated from a man aged 50 to 59 who received an inactivated influenza vaccine. Donor details come from another sample of the same person, matched by shared clones. In this chain, TRBV27 is recombined with TRBJ2-1; 9 middle bases align to TRBD2. Sequencing used PBMCs from blood, obtained roughly 6 weeks after vaccination. Here is the DNA: TGTGCCAGCAGTTTCTCGACTAGCGGACGACAGTTCTTC. Its protein product is CASSFSTSGRQFF.